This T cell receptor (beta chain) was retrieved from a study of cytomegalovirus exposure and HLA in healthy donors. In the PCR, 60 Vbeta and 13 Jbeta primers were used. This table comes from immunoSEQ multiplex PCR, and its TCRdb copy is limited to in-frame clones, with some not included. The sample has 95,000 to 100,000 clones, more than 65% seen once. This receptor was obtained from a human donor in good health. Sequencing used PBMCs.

The CDR3 nucleotides read TGCGCCAGCAGCTCTCACGCGGGACAGGGTGGTGATACGCAGTATTTT. It translates to CASSSHAGQGGDTQYF. This chain connects TRBV5-1 to TRBJ2-3, with 9 bases identical to TRBD1. This CDR3 has 16 residues. Germline V lookup: CDR1 SGHRS, CDR2 YFSETQ. Unmatched junction bases numbered 11, after V lost 3 bases and J lost 6 bases.